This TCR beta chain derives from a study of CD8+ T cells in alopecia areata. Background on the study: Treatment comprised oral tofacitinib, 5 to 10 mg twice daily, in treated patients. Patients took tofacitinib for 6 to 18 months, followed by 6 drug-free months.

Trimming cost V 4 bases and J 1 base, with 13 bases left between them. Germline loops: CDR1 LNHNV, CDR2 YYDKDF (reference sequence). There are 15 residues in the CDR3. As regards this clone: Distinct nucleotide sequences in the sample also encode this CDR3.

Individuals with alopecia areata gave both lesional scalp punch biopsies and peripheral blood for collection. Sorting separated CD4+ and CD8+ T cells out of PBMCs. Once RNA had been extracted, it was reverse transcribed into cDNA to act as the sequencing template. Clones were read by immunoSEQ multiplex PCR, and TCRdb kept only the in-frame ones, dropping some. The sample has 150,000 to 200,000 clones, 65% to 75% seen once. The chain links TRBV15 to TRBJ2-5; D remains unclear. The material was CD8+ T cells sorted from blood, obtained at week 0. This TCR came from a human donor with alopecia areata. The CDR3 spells CATSTQDLPQETQYF. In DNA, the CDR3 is TGTGCCACCAGCACGCAAGACCTGCCCCAAGAGACCCAGTACTTC.